This T cell receptor (beta chain) came from a study of OX40 agonist ivuxolimab in advanced cancers. Study-wide context: The patients received ivuxolimab by intravenous route every 2 weeks at 0.01 to 10 mg/kg. Of the patients, three showed partial responses, one with hepatocellular carcinoma and two with cutaneous melanoma. Study outcomes and limitations: The CD4+ and CD8+ T cells in the blood had expanded clonally by week 6 at 0.1 to 3.0 mg/kg.

This clone was counted only a few times. Its target is unknown. Trimming removed 1 base at V and 8 bases at J, with 15 bases between. This CDR3 contains 15 residues. CDR1 and CDR2 from the germline V gene are SEHNR and FQNEAQ (reference sequence). Method: immunoSEQ multiplex PCR; TCRdb's copy keeps in-frame clones and lacks some. Of approximately 23,000 clones in the sample, just under 75% were seen once. The input for sequencing was CD4+ or CD8+ T cells sorted from blood, taken in a trial of the OX40 agonist ivuxolimab. The chain combines TRBV7-9 with TRBJ2-1, with D possibly being TRBD2 (6 bases). This TCR was sampled from an adult with an advanced solid tumor such as melanoma, head and neck, liver or kidney cancer. CDR3 nucleotides: TGTGCCAGCAGCTTAGAGGGGACTGGGGGACATGAGCAGTTCTTC. Translation gives CASSLEGTGGHEQFF.